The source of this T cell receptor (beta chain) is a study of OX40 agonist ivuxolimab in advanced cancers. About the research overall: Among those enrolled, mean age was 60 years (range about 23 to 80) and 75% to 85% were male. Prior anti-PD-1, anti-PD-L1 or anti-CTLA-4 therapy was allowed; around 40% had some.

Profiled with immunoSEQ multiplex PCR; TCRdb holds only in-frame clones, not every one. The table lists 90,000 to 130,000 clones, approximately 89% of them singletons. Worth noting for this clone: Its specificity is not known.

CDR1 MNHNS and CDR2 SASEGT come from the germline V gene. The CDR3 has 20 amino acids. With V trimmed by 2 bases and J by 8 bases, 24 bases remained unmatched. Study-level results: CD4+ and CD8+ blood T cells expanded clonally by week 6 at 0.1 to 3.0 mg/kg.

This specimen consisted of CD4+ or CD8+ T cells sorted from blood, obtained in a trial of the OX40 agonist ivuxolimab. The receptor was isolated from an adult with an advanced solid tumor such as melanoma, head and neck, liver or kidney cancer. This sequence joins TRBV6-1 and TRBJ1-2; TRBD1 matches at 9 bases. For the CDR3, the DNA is TGTGCCAGCAGTGAAAATTTGGGGAGGGGACAGGGAACCCGCCTTACCGGCTACACCTTC. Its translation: CASSENLGRGQGTRLTGYTF.